This T cell receptor beta chain was obtained from a study of shared clonotypes between healthy human individuals. This clone turned up a few times. This CDR3 is 15 amino acids long. Trimming took off 5 bases at V and 3 bases at J, with 14 bases between the two ends. Germline CDR1 is SGHTA and CDR2 is FQGNSA. Only in-frame clones appear in the TCRdb table, and some are missing; sequencing was by immunoSEQ multiplex PCR. The sample holds about 470,000 clones, 70% to 80% seen once. The sequence was collected from a woman aged 40 to 50 in good health. Some clones in this sample may be carry-over from other donors' samples. What was sequenced was PBMCs. V and J are TRBV7-2 and TRBJ2-1; D is possibly TRBD2 (6 bases). CDR3 bases: TGTGCCAGCAGCCTCTCTAGCGTCCTCTACAATGAGCAGTTCTTC. Amino acid sequence: CASSLSSVLYNEQFF.